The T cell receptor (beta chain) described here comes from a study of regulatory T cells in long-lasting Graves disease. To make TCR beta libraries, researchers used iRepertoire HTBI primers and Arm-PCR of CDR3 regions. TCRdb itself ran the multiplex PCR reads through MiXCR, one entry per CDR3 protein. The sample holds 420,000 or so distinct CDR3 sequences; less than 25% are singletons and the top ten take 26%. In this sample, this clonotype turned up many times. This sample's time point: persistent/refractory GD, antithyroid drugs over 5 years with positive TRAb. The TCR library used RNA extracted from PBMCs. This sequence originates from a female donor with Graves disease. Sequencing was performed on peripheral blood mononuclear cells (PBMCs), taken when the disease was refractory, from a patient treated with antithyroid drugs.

The CDR3 spells CASSSAGLGQETQYF. In nucleotides, the CDR3 is TGTGCCAGCAGTTCTGCGGGACTAGGGCAAGAGACCCAGTACTTC. The V gene is TRBV28, the J gene TRBJ2-5; 8 bases match TRBD2. V lost 4 bases to trimming and J lost 2 bases; unmatched junction nucleotides: 6. This CDR3 has 15 residues. Germline V gene data show CDR1 as MDHEN and CDR2 as SYDVKM.